The entry below describes one TCR beta chain. Its target is unknown. This sample is drawn from a study of early T cells in non-severe SARS-CoV-2 infection. At the level of the study: Bulk RNA from unsorted whole blood was sequenced; chains were unpaired.

The study, taken as a whole, reports: There was a bias toward anti-spike CD8 responses in VDJdb matching, which missed private and CD4 specificities.

CDR3 length: 17 residues. Germline loops: CDR1 MGHRA, CDR2 YSYEKL. The V and J ends lost 1 base and 1 base respectively, with 17 bases between them. Unique molecular identifiers (one per individual cDNA molecule) were attached. TCRdb called the 5' RACE reads again in MiXCR, with one record for every CDR3 protein. This sample carries tens of thousands of distinct CDR3 sequences, approximately 14% of them seen once, and the ten largest clones take nearly 4%. This clonotype originated in an adult who was a healthcare worker with PCR-confirmed SARS-CoV-2 infection or an uninfected control (not recorded which). The sequenced sample was whole blood, obtained at baseline. The chain links TRBV4-1 to TRBJ2-7, with D unresolved. CDR3 sequence reads: CASSQGRTSALSYEQYF. CDR3 nucleotide sequence: TGCGCCAGCAGCCAAGGACGGACCAGCGCTCTTTCCTACGAGCAGTACTTC.